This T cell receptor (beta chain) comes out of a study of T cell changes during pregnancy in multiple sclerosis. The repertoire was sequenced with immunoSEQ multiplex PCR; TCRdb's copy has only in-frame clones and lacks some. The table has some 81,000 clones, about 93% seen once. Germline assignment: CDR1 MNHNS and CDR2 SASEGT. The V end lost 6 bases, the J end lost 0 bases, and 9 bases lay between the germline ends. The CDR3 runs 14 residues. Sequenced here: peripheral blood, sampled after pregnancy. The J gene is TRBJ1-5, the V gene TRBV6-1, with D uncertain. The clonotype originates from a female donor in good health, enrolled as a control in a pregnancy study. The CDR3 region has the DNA TGTGCCAGCAGGATCTACGGTAGCAATCAGCCCCAGCATTTT. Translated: CASRIYGSNQPQHF.